Following are 10 T cell receptor beta chains from one sample sequenced in a study of CD4+ T cells in melanoma. TCRdb keeps only in-frame clones here, not all; method: immunoSEQ multiplex PCR. The repertoire table contains approximately 84 clones. Sequencing used a T cell line or clone, from whole sample or a sorted T cell fraction (not recorded which). These receptors were collected from a human donor with melanoma. Some clones in this sample may be carry-over from other donors' samples.

The rearrangement uses TRBV7-2 and TRBJ2-7, with 10 bases that match TRBD1. Germline CDR1 SGHTA, CDR2 FQGNSA. V lost 2 bases and J lost 7; bases outside the gene matches: 11. This CDR3 has 16 residues. The CDR3 sequence: CASSLRTATGGPEQYF. The CDR3 nucleotides read TGTGCCAGCAGCTTACGAACAGCGACAGGGGGCCCAGAGCAGTACTTC.

The genes are TRBV7-7 and TRBJ2-6; D is ambiguous. This CDR3 comprises 15 residues. Trimming took off 5 bases at V and 5 bases at J, with 13 bases between the two ends. Germline V lookup: CDR1 SSHAT, CDR2 FNYEAQ (reference sequence). The CDR3 bases are TGTGCCAGCAGCAAAATCGCAAGTCGGGCCAACGTCCTGACTTTC. Encoded protein: CASSKIASRANVLTF.

The J gene is TRBJ1-5, the V gene TRBV19, with D uncertain. The CDR3 sequence is 15 residues long. Trimming took off 0 bases at V and 4 bases at J, with 10 bases between the two ends. Germline V CDR1 and CDR2: LNHDA, SQIVND (reference sequence). In nucleotides, the CDR3 is TGTGCCAGTAGTATAGATCTGGCAAAGAATCAGCCCCAGCATTTT. This sequence encodes CASSIDLAKNQPQHF.

Concerning this clone itself: The sample holds other DNA sequences that translate to the same CDR3. The V call is TRBV5-4, the J call TRBJ1-1; unclear D gene. The CDR3 is 13 amino acids. In germline, CDR1 is SGHNT, CDR2 YYREEE (reference sequence). Trimming took off 3 bases at V and 3 bases at J, with 9 bases between the two ends. The CDR3 coding sequence is TGTGCCAGCAGCTCGCATCGAGACACTGAAGCTTTCTTT. Amino acids: CASSSHRDTEAFF.

V and J are TRBV9 and TRBJ2-5, with TRBD2 as a possible D gene (7 bases). Gene TRBJ2-7 matches the end of the DNA better, so the J call may be wrong. CDR3 size: 16 residues. Germline assignment: CDR1 SGDLS and CDR2 YYNGEE. As DNA, the CDR3 is TGTGCCAGCAGCGTAGCTACCGGGGGGCAAACCTACGAGCAGTACTTC. Protein sequence: CASSVATGGQTYEQYF.

The V and J genes are TRBV30 and TRBJ1-2; D possibly corresponds to TRBD1 (5 bases). Per the germline V gene, CDR1 is GTSNPN and CDR2 is SVGIG (reference sequence). Trimming shortened V by 1 base and J by 1 base, and 7 bases separated the two germline ends. The CDR3 sequence is 13 residues long. CDR3 DNA: TGTGCCTGGAGTGGACAGAATAACTATGGCTACACCTTC. Its protein product is CAWSGQNNYGYTF.

CDR3 sequence: CASRPGLADYEQYF. The CDR3 DNA reads as TGCGCCAGCAGACCGGGACTAGCGGACTACGAGCAGTACTTC. V gene TRBV5-1 combines with J gene TRBJ2-7; 11 bases agree with TRBD2. With 5 bases clipped from V and 3 bases from J, the junction kept 4 bases outside the gene matches. This CDR3 spans 14 amino acids. Germline loops: CDR1 SGHRS, CDR2 YFSETQ.

The chain joins TRBV11-3 to TRBJ2-1, with D tentatively TRBD1 (6 bases). V was shortened by 7 bases and J by 5 bases, with 12 bases between the two germline ends. This CDR3 has 13 residues. CDR1 is SGHNT, CDR2 YENEEA, per germline. In nucleotides, the CDR3 is TGTGCCAGCACTCGAGGGGGAAACAATGAGCAGTTCTTC. Protein: CASTRGGNNEQFF. Full variable domain (outside the CDR3, taken from reference TRBV11-3 and TRBJ2-1): EAGVVQSPRYKIIEKKQPVAFWCNPISGHNTLYWYLQNLGQGPELLIRYENEEAVDDSQLPKDRFSAERLKGVDSTLKIQPAELGDSAVYLCASTRGGNNEQFFGPGTRLTVL.

The chain recombines TRBV5-1 with TRBJ2-1; 16 nucleotides align to TRBD2. Germline-derived CDR1 and CDR2 are SGHRS and YFSETQ. CDR3 length: 19 residues. V shed 0 bases and J 0 bases; nucleotides not matched to a gene: 3. The CDR3 is CASSLGGLAGGNSYNEQFF. The CDR3 DNA reads TGCGCCAGCAGCTTGGGGGGACTAGCGGGAGGGAACTCCTACAATGAGCAGTTCTTC.

The chain recombines TRBV13 with TRBJ2-1; 12 bases line up with TRBD2. Unmatched junction bases numbered 3, after V lost 4 bases and J lost 2 bases. This CDR3 spans 16 amino acids. Per germline, CDR1 PRHDT and CDR2 FYEKMQ (reference sequence). CDR3: CASSSRLAGAYNEQFF. CDR3 in DNA: TGTGCCAGCAGCTCCCGACTAGCGGGAGCCTACAATGAGCAGTTCTTC.